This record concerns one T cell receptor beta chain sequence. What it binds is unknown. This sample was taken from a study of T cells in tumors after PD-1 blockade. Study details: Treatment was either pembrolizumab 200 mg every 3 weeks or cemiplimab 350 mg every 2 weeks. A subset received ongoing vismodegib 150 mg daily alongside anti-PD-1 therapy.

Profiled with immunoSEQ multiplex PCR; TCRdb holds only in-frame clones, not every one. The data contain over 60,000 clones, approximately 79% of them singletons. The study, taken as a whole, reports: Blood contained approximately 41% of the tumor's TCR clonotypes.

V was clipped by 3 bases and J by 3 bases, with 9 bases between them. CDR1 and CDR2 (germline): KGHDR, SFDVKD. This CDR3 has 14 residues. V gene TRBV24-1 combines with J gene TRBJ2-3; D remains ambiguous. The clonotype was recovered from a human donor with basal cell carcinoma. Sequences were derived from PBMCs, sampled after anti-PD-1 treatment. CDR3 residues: CATSDPGRTDTQYF. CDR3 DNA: TGTGCCACCAGTGATCCTGGGCGGACAGATACGCAGTATTTT.